The next 31 T cell receptor beta chains were all read from a single sample in a study of cytomegalovirus exposure and HLA in healthy donors. The study ran its PCR with 60 Vbeta and 13 Jbeta primers. The protocol was immunoSEQ multiplex PCR, while the TCRdb copy is restricted to in-frame clones and leaves out a portion. The sample records fewer than 250,000 clones, roughly 87% being singletons. Sequenced: PBMCs. The receptors here all came from a man aged 35-49 years in good health and CMV-seropositive.

This clone occurred once. CDR3 sequence (DNA): TGTGCCAGCCGGGCAGGGTCGAATCAGCCCCAGCATTTT. Protein sequence: CASRAGSNQPQHF. The J gene is TRBJ1-5, the V gene TRBV6-1; tentative D call: TRBD1 (5 bases). The CDR3 contains 13 residues. Germline lookup yields CDR1 MNHNS and CDR2 SASEGT. Trimming removed 8 bases from V and 4 bases from J, with 12 bases in between.

The rearrangement joins TRBV2 to TRBJ2-5; 7 bases map to TRBD2. V trimming: 2 bases; J trimming: 5 bases; junction bases outside the gene matches: 8. There are 15 residues in the CDR3. Germline V CDR1 and CDR2: SNHLY, FYNNEI. This chain's CDR3 is CASSERSREGETQYF. The CDR3 DNA reads as TGTGCCAGCAGTGAAAGGTCTAGGGAGGGGGAGACCCAGTACTTC.

The chain links TRBV5-6 to TRBJ1-1; TRBD1 might be the D (5 bases). There are 15 residues in the CDR3. Germline values: CDR1 SGHDT, CDR2 YYEEEE. Trimming pared 6 bases from V and 4 bases from J, leaving 19 bases between. The CDR3 nucleotides are TGTGCCAGCACCGACACATCAGGGTTCCCCACTGAAGCTTTCTTT. It specifies CASTDTSGFPTEAFF.

The gene calls are TRBV7-9 and TRBJ2-5; 12 bases map to TRBD2. CDR1 and CDR2 from the germline V gene are SEHNR and FQNEAQ (reference sequence). CDR3 length: 18 residues. With 6 bases clipped from V and 4 bases from J, the junction kept 15 bases outside the gene matches. Written as DNA, the CDR3 is TGTGCCAGCAGTCGTGACTTACTAGCGGGAGGATCTTTAGAGACCCAGTACTTC. This sequence encodes CASSRDLLAGGSLETQYF.

The chain employs TRBV30 and TRBJ1-2; D unresolved. V dropped 2 bases and J dropped 5 bases, with 9 bases sitting between them. From germline, CDR1 is GTSNPN and CDR2 SVGIG (reference sequence). The CDR3 covers 12 residues. The CDR3 protein is CAWSRGDYGYTF. The CDR3 coding sequence is TGTGCCTGGAGTCGGGGAGATTATGGCTACACCTTC.

The chain carries TRBV4-2 and TRBJ2-7; TRBD2 might be the D (6 bases). The V gene's germline CDR1 is LGHNA and CDR2 YNFKEQ. The CDR3 consists of 17 residues. V shed 0 bases and J shed 4 bases, with 19 bases lying between them. CDR3 bases: TGTGCCAGCAGCCAAGATCGGCGCCAGGAGGGCCCATACGAGCAGTACTTC. Translated: CASSQDRRQEGPYEQYF.

The chain has TRBV29-1 and TRBJ1-6; TRBD1 is a possible D gene (6 bases). The CDR3 runs 11 residues. Trimming removed 5 bases at V and 15 bases at J, with 14 bases between. Germline values: CDR1 SQVTM, CDR2 ANQGSEA. The CDR3 nucleotides read TGCAGCGTTTTAACAGGGCAAATCCTCCACTTT. Translating gives CSVLTGQILHF.

The chain has TRBV27 and TRBJ2-3, with D perhaps matching TRBD2 (6 bases). Germline CDR1 reads MNHEY; CDR2 reads SMNVEV (reference sequence). Trimming stripped 2 bases from V and 0 bases from J, with 9 bases between. The length of the CDR3 is 15 residues. The CDR3 DNA reads as TGTGCCAGCAGTTTAAGTGGGGGGAGCACAGATACGCAGTATTTT. This sequence encodes CASSLSGGSTDTQYF.

The chain links TRBV30 to TRBJ2-7; 11 nucleotides line up with TRBD1. Germline assignment: CDR1 GTSNPN and CDR2 SVGIG (reference sequence). The CDR3 sequence is 16 residues long. Unmatched junction bases numbered 13, after V lost 3 bases and J lost 6 bases. Written as DNA, the CDR3 is TGTGCCTGGAGCCTCGGGACAGGGGGACAAGTCTTCGAGCAGTACTTC. It specifies CAWSLGTGGQVFEQYF.

The chain links TRBV29-1 to TRBJ1-1; 8 bases align to TRBD1. Germline V gives CDR1 SQVTM, CDR2 ANQGSEA. J lost 5 bases, V lost 7 bases, and 6 bases had no gene match. The CDR3 contains 12 residues. The CDR3 DNA reads as TGCAGCGGCGGGACAGGAGGTACTGAAGCTTTCTTT. It yields the protein CSGGTGGTEAFF.

The rearrangement joins TRBV7-2 to TRBJ2-2, with 12 bases matching TRBD2. Germline lookup yields CDR1 SGHTA and CDR2 FQGNSA. J was trimmed by 1 base and V by 0 bases; bases with no gene match: 6. This CDR3 has 19 amino acids. For the CDR3, the DNA is TGTGCCAGCAGCTTAGCCGCCCTAGCGGGAGGGGGGAACACCGGGGAGCTGTTTTTT. This translates into CASSLAALAGGGNTGELFF.

The CDR3 protein is CASSHRGGSNQPQHF. The CDR3 DNA sequence: TGTGCCAGCAGCCACAGGGGTGGGAGCAATCAGCCCCAGCATTTT. The chain joins TRBV11-2 to TRBJ1-5; 7 nucleotides agree with TRBD1. The ends lost 5 bases at V and 1 base at J; junction bases unmatched: 5. The CDR3 totals 15 residues. Germline lookup yields CDR1 SGHAT and CDR2 FQNNGV.

The rearrangement uses TRBV7-6 and TRBJ2-7; 8 bases are a match to TRBD2. Trimming took 3 bases from V and 3 from J; bases not matched to a gene: 4. CDR1 and CDR2 from the germline V gene are SGHVS and FNYEAQ. The CDR3 totals 14 residues. CDR3 coding DNA: TGTGCCAGCAGCTTGGGAGCGGGGGACTACGAGCAGTACTTC. Translation gives CASSLGAGDYEQYF. The entire variable domain, with the rest obtained from reference TRBV7-6 and TRBJ2-7, is as follows: GAGVSQSPRYKVTKRGQDVALRCDPISGHVSLYWYRQALGQGPEFLTYFNYEAQQDKSGLPNDRFSAERPEGSISTLTIQRTEQRDSAMYRCASSLGAGDYEQYFGPGTRLTVT.

This rearrangement joins TRBV27 to TRBJ2-7; D possibly corresponds to TRBD2 (6 bases). Germline lookup yields CDR1 MNHEY and CDR2 SMNVEV (reference sequence). Deletions cut 6 bases from V and 0 bases from J, with 12 bases between. This CDR3 has 14 amino acids. CDR3 sequence reads: CASSPTSSSYEQYF. CDR3 DNA sequence: TGTGCCAGCAGCCCAACTAGCAGCTCCTACGAGCAGTACTTC.

The gene calls are TRBV6-1 and TRBJ2-5, with 7 bases matching TRBD2. Germline V gene lookup returns CDR1 MNHNS and CDR2 SASEGT. V dropped 7 bases and J dropped 5; count of bases not matched to a gene: 7. The CDR3 extends over 13 amino acids. The CDR3 region has the DNA TGTGCCAGCATGCTGTCGGGAGGTGAGACCCAGTACTTC. Encoded protein: CASMLSGGETQYF.

The V call is TRBV27, the J call TRBJ2-4; D is ambiguous. The CDR3 runs 15 residues. Per germline, CDR1 MNHEY and CDR2 SMNVEV (reference sequence). V dropped 10 bases and J dropped 0 bases, with 16 bases sitting between them. The CDR3 loop reads CANLRRSLAKNIQYF. CDR3 DNA: TGTGCCAACCTGAGAAGGAGCTTAGCCAAAAACATTCAGTACTTC.

The table lists this clone with a few counts. CDR3 region: CASSPQGWLQGTDTQYF. CDR3 nucleotide sequence: TGTGCCAGCTCACCTCAGGGGTGGCTCCAAGGGACAGATACGCAGTATTTT. The rearrangement links TRBV18 to TRBJ2-3; a possible D gene is TRBD1 (6 bases). CDR3 size: 17 residues. V lost 3 bases and J lost 3, with 19 bases in between. Germline assignment: CDR1 KGHSH and CDR2 LQKENI.

The chain couples TRBV5-1 to TRBJ2-2, with 12 bases that match TRBD2. CDR1 is SGHRS and CDR2 is YFSETQ in the germline V gene. The V and J ends lost 0 bases and 6 bases, in that order; junction bases with no gene match: 6. The CDR3 spans 17 residues. DNA of the CDR3: TGCGCCAGCAGCTTGGATCTAGCGGGAGGGCATTCCGGGGAGCTGTTTTTT. Protein product: CASSLDLAGGHSGELFF.

The rearrangement links TRBV30 to TRBJ1-2; TRBD1 agrees at 7 bases. Per the germline V gene, CDR1 is GTSNPN and CDR2 is SVGIG (reference sequence). The CDR3 contains 15 residues. The V and J ends lost 3 bases and 7 bases, in that order; junction bases with no gene match: 14. The CDR3 region has the DNA TGTGCCTGGAGCTTCTCCGGGACAGTTGGCGGTGGCTACACCTTC. As protein: CAWSFSGTVGGGYTF.

The chain carries TRBV7-9 and TRBJ2-5; TRBD2 matches 15 bases. Looked up from germline, CDR1 is SEHNR and CDR2 is FQNEAQ (reference sequence). This CDR3 contains 17 residues. Trimming at V came to 4 bases and at J to 4 bases, leaving 7 bases not matched to a gene. The CDR3 coding sequence is TGTGCCAGCAGCTGGGGACTAGCGGGGGGAGGGGGAGAGACCCAGTACTTC. Encoded protein: CASSWGLAGGGGETQYF.

The chain couples TRBV19 to TRBJ2-1; D not resolved. The CDR3 has 12 amino acids. Germline V CDR1 and CDR2: LNHDA, SQIVND (reference sequence). The V and J ends lost 6 bases and 7 bases respectively, with 10 bases between them. This CDR3 reads CASSNTENEQFF. The CDR3 DNA is TGTGCCAGTAGCAATACAGAAAATGAGCAGTTCTTC.

This clone was seen a single time. V usage is TRBV7-6 and J usage is TRBJ2-1, with D possibly TRBD1 on 9 matching bases. This CDR3 comprises 17 residues. In germline, CDR1 is SGHVS, CDR2 FNYEAQ. V was clipped by 7 bases and J by 2 bases, with 21 bases between them. CDR3 nucleotides: TGTGCCAGCACCCCACAGACAGGGGGACTAGCCTACAATGAGCAGTTCTTC. Translation: CASTPQTGGLAYNEQFF.

The V and J genes are TRBV2 and TRBJ2-1; D is perhaps TRBD1 (6 bases). Germline lookup yields CDR1 SNHLY and CDR2 FYNNEI. Trimming took off 6 bases at V and 6 bases at J, with 9 bases between the two ends. CDR3 length: 12 amino acids. The CDR3 is CASRPDSNEQFF. In nucleotides, the CDR3 is TGTGCCAGCAGGCCGGACAGCAATGAGCAGTTCTTC.

This rearrangement joins TRBV9 to TRBJ2-1; 10 bases match TRBD2. V dropped 3 bases and J dropped 6; count of bases not matched to a gene: 6. The CDR3 is made up of 15 amino acids. Germline CDR1 reads SGDLS; CDR2 reads YYNGEE. The CDR3 sequence is CASSASSGRVNEQFF. In nucleotides, the CDR3 is TGTGCCAGCAGCGCGTCCAGCGGGAGGGTCAATGAGCAGTTCTTC.

The chain links TRBV7-3 to TRBJ2-3; 9 nucleotides match TRBD2. The CDR3 has 17 amino acids. With V trimmed by 5 bases and J by 1 base, 10 bases remained unmatched. Germline V gene lookup returns CDR1 SGHTA and CDR2 FQGTGA. The CDR3: CASSRPGSGSGTDTQYF. The CDR3 DNA follows: TGTGCCAGCAGCCGCCCTGGTAGCGGGAGCGGCACAGATACGCAGTATTTT.

The chain has TRBV18 and TRBJ2-3, with D possibly matching TRBD1 (6 bases). Germline V gives CDR1 KGHSH, CDR2 LQKENI. This CDR3 comprises 16 residues. Trimming cost V 4 bases and J 0 bases, with 14 bases left between them. CDR3 residues: CASSRLDSSSTDTQYF. The CDR3 DNA sequence: TGTGCCAGCTCACGCTTGGACAGCTCTAGCACAGATACGCAGTATTTT.

This clone was seen a handful of times. The rearrangement links TRBV6-4 to TRBJ2-1, with D possibly TRBD1 on 6 matching bases. The CDR3 is 15 amino acids. Germline lookup yields CDR1 MRHNA and CDR2 SNTAGT. The ends were cut back, 3 bases at V and 7 bases at J, with 16 bases in the middle. The CDR3 region is CASSERGMELNEQFF. The DNA of the CDR3 is TGTGCCAGCAGTGAGAGGGGGATGGAGTTGAATGAGCAGTTCTTC.

This clone appeared a single time. V gene TRBV6-1 combines with J gene TRBJ1-3; possible D gene TRBD1, 6 bases. In germline, CDR1 is MNHNS, CDR2 SASEGT. The CDR3 is made up of 15 amino acids. V shed 0 bases and J shed 4 bases, with 10 bases lying between them. DNA for the CDR3: TGTGCCAGCAGTGAAGCGGGGGGGGCAGGAAACACCATATATTTT. Amino acids: CASSEAGGAGNTIYF.

CDR3 protein: CASSPSVTGELFF. In DNA form, the CDR3 reads TGTGCCAGCAGCCCGTCGGTCACCGGGGAGCTGTTTTTT. The V gene is TRBV27, the J gene TRBJ2-2; D is uncertain. CDR3 size: 13 residues. Germline V gives CDR1 MNHEY, CDR2 SMNVEV (reference sequence). With 6 bases removed from V and 4 bases from J, the gap between germline ends came to 9 bases.

The V and J genes are TRBV5-4 and TRBJ2-1; 13 positions match TRBD2. Germline V gives CDR1 SGHNT, CDR2 YYREEE (reference sequence). The CDR3 extends over 16 amino acids. The trim removed 4 bases at V and 5 bases at J, leaving 6 bases unmatched. The DNA for the CDR3 is TGTGCCAGCAGCCCCCTTACTAGCGGGAGGGACAATGAGCAGTTCTTC. Amino acids: CASSPLTSGRDNEQFF.

This clone came up once. The chain employs TRBV7-3 and TRBJ2-2; D is unresolved. The germline CDR1 and CDR2 sequences are SGHTA and FQGTGA. V dropped 5 bases and J dropped 6 bases, with 10 bases sitting between them. The CDR3 sequence is 13 residues long. The CDR3: CASSLPRAGELFF. In DNA, the CDR3 is TGTGCCAGCAGCCTACCCCGCGCCGGGGAGCTGTTTTTT.